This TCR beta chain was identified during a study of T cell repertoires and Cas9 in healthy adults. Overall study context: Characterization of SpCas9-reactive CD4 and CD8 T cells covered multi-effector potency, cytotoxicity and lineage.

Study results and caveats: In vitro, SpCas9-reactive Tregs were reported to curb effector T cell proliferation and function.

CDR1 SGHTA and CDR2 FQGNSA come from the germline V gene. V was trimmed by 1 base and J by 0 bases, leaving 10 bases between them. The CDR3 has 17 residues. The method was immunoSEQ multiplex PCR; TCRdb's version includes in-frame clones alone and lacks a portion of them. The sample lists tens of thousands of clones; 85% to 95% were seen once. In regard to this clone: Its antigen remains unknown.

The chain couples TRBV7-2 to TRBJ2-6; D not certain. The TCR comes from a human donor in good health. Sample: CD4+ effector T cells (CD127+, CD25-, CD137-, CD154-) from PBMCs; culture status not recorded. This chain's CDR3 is CASSLVGSGSGANVLTF. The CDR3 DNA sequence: TGTGCCAGCAGCTTAGTCGGCAGTGGCTCTGGGGCCAACGTCCTGACTTTC. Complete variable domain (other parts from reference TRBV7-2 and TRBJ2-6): GAGVSQSPSNKVTEKGKDVELRCDPISGHTALYWYRQSLGQGLEFLIYFQGNSAPDKSGLPSDRFSAERTGGSVSTLTIQRTQQEDSAVYLCASSLVGSGSGANVLTFGAGSRLTVL.